Detailed here is one TCR beta chain. This receptor's antigen is unknown. The sample holds no much larger clone one base away, and base qualities are not on file. The cohort comprised 670 or so healthy bone marrow donors. All cohort members were sampled while nominally healthy, although unrecorded immune exposures were likely present. The donor was CMV seronegative and was included in the group of about 400 seronegative cohort members. A peripheral blood sample was collected from each donor, and TCR beta sequencing was performed on peripheral blood mononuclear cells. Genomic DNA extraction from the blood cell samples was performed with the Qiagen DNeasy Blood Extraction Kit. The sample belongs to a study of cytomegalovirus exposure and HLA in healthy donors (dated by TCRdb to 2016 to 2017). As for the study more broadly: In an earlier analysis of 587 of the donors, 276 Gb of sequence data and 120 million or so unique TCR beta sequences from 180 million or so T cells were reported. Of the roughly 400 genotyped donors, 81% were placed in the genetic ancestry cluster associated with self-reported Caucasian donors. In addition to the first cohort of approximately 670 subjects, a separate validation cohort of under 150 different subjects was used. Alongside the repertoire data, information on donor age, sex, ethnicity and CMV serostatus was compiled. Typing coverage differed by locus: A, B, C, DRB1 and DQB1 were typed in roughly 620-630 donors, DQA1 in approximately 520, DPA1 in 600 to 610, and DPB1 in just under 490. To predict cytomegalovirus infection status, the study brought together high-throughput TCR immunosequencing, statistical association of individual TCRs with disease status, and machine learning. An early release covering roughly 600 HLA-typed donors comprised roughly 300 gigabases of sequencing data and about 90 million unique TCR sequences. Every discovery cohort repertoire had been produced on one sequencing platform. Five DR-DQ haplotypes were handled as single units for association and clustering, since linkage in the cohort was strong. HLA typing covered class I and class II loci at four-digit resolution. Rather than using new phenotypic data, the later analysis identified candidate immune exposures from TCR beta sequences and from how often those sequences occurred across donors. Among 300 to 500 genotyped donors of the cohort, an average of approximately 200,000 unique TCR beta nucleotide sequences was sequenced per donor, of which roughly 18% were non-productive. In a later analysis, previously published TCR beta repertoires from 500 to 750 donors were re-analyzed and high-resolution HLA genotyping was added so that TCR occurrence patterns could be studied. An earlier analysis of around 540 of the donors applied high-throughput TCR beta sequencing to assess whether each TCR beta V gene segment acted as functional or pseudogenic. A later genetic analysis took genome-wide SNP genotypes for 398 of the 666 donors and used that subset as a discovery cohort. The study profiled the T cell repertoires of approximately 700 subjects by immunosequencing and related them to cytomegalovirus serostatus. The study aimed to test whether signatures of past pathogen exposure could be identified by cataloging public T cell receptors.

Library preparation used the immunoSEQ multiplex PCR assay. For the multiplex PCR, a mixture combining 60 forward primers for TCR Vbeta segments and 13 reverse primers for TCR Jbeta segments was used. A multiplex PCR assay on genomic DNA amplified the CDR3 region of rearranged TCR beta genes. The Illumina HiSeq System was used to sequence the amplified TCR beta libraries as 87-base-pair reads. The original methods were these. A later analysis tallied 70 million to 100 million unique TCR beta chains across the approximately 670 repertoires, and around 9.9 million of those chains were shared by two or more donors. To remove PCR and sequencing errors, raw reads were error-corrected and collapsed into unique sequences using a nearest-neighbor algorithm that merged closely related sequences. CDR3 sequences were aligned to IMGT reference sequences to assign V, D and J gene segments. For a sequence to be retained, at least a six-nucleotide match to both a V gene segment and a J gene segment was required. A rearrangement was called productive if the CDR3 had no stop codons and remained in frame with V and J, and every other rearrangement was called non-productive. CDR3 was defined according to IMGT convention as the region running from the second conserved V-encoded cysteine to the conserved J-encoded phenylalanine. In an earlier analysis of approximately 590 of the donors, sequences lacking an unambiguous match to a single V gene segment were excluded. An earlier analysis of some 500 of the donors classified V segments as functional when productive rearrangements were above 56.7% and as segregating when the standard deviation between donors was above 5%. A statistical classification framework was built for diagnosing cytomegalovirus status from the catalog of TCR beta chain sequences. A later analysis assigned V and J genes by comparing TCR nucleotide sequences with IMGT/GENE-DB human TR gene sequences. The TCRdist pipeline was used in a later analysis to assign CDR3 sequences and most-parsimonious VDJ recombination scenarios. In a later analysis, each TCR beta chain was defined by its CDR3 amino acid sequence together with its V-gene family, and reads lacking a unique V-gene family were excluded. In a later analysis, approximately 590 highly shared, low-generation-probability nucleotide sequences were removed to address suspected cross-contamination and a sequencing artifact. For each public chain, a later analysis derived a clonal expansion index from normalized ranks of inferred template counts within each repertoire. In a later analysis, generation probabilities were computed with a VDJ recombination model fitted to out-of-frame rearrangements, and the resulting probabilities were checked against IGoR. Hypergeometric tests were used in a later analysis to score TCR-TCR, TCR-HLA and TCR-CMV co-occurrence, with a repertoire-size bias correction applied to the TCR pairs. To estimate false discovery rates, a later analysis permuted the HLA or CMV assignments 20 times. In a later analysis, co-occurring TCRs were grouped with DBSCAN, and TCRdist sequence similarity was added when clustering was performed within HLA-allele-positive subsets. Co-occurrence clustering excluded repertoires with fewer than 30,000 or more than 120,000 public chains, plus five with anomalous nucleotide sharing. Drawn from immuneACCESS, this table holds only the in-frame rearrangements with V and J called that TCRdb kept. Clones are partly lost; checked studies trace under half to an unresolved V gene and leave the rest unexplained. V and J calls and clone size are copied from that table; D and trimming were computed from the DNA. For this sample there are some 170,000 clones; approximately 88% appear just once. Clones ranked in the top ten supply 0.85% of the sample.

What the research found in general, with its limitations: An earlier analysis of around 500 of the donors showed that most TCR beta V segments appeared in productive rearrangements either about 90% or about 30% of the time, which broadly matched IMGT annotations. At a false discovery rate of 0.05, a later analysis linked 16,951 TCR beta sequences to specific HLA alleles. In vitro tests confirmed that a few of the cytomegalovirus-associated TCR beta chains recognize cytomegalovirus antigens. Immune exposure information for the cohort was limited to CMV serostatus. While some public TCRs were present in many individuals, most TCR sequences turned up only very rarely across donors. Because counts were too low, approximately 18 rarely observed V segments, including chromosome 9 orphons, were excluded from the earlier analysis of several hundred of the donors. A further reported finding was that TCR beta sequences accurately predicted the HLA-A and HLA-B alleles for most subjects in the first cohort. The sequencing pipeline was judged likely to have produced a cluster of highly shared sequence variants as a technical artifact. Only TCR beta chains were sequenced in this cohort, and the absence of alpha or paired-chain data limited detectable features. Sequencing depth was assumed to be roughly uniform across donors in the presence/absence analyses, though that assumption may not hold. V-gene and J-gene trimming of TCR beta chains was associated with a missense DCLRE1C variant in a later genetic analysis, and the association was replicated in an independent cohort. Some IMGT-functional V segments, including TRBV6-2 and TRBV6-3, could not be distinguished by the 87-base-pair reads and were therefore excluded. Most CMV-associated TCR beta chains appeared to be HLA-restricted in a later analysis, and the HLA associations seemed to be driven largely by CMV exposure. In a later genetic analysis, fewer N-insertions in productive TCRs were reported among donors in an Asian-associated ancestry cluster than the roughly 640-donor mean. A later analysis found that HLA-associated TCR beta chains were more clonally expanded and had lower generation probabilities than equally common non-associated chains. In a later analysis, several top co-occurrence clusters were reported to appear linked to parvovirus B19, influenza, CMV and Epstein-Barr virus. HLA typing was unavailable for some donors at each locus, so association tests used only the typed subset. Correlated functional status among segregating V segments might be attributable to linkage disequilibrium, but an unknown experimental factor could not be ruled out. A later analysis found that TCR association rates varied across HLA loci, with DRB1 alleles showing the most associated TCRs and HLA-C alleles the fewest. Cytomegalovirus status was reported to be diagnosed by the classifier with high specificity and sensitivity in both the original and validation cohorts. According to the authors, the approach could potentially be generalized to other disease states and immunological phenotypes. Assigning TCR associations to individual alleles was difficult when HLA alleles, especially DR and DQ, strongly co-occurred. In the study, approximately 160 TCR beta chains were listed as associated with cytomegalovirus.

V is reduced by 5 bases and J by 0 bases, leaving a spacing of 8 bases between them. There are 15 amino acids in the CDR3, from cysteine to phenylalanine inclusive. The CDR3 DNA has 45 bases and is translated from base 1. According to the germline V gene (reference sequence), CDR1 reads LNHDA and CDR2 reads SQIVND. The receptor comes from a woman younger than 45 in good health and CMV-seronegative. Input material: PBMCs. The rearranged segments are TRBV19 and TRBJ2-6, with a weak D call of TRBD2 (6 bases match). DNA sequence: TGTGCCAGTAGTGTCGGGGGCTCTGGGGCCAACGTCCTGACTTTC. Its translation reads: CASSVGGSGANVLTF.